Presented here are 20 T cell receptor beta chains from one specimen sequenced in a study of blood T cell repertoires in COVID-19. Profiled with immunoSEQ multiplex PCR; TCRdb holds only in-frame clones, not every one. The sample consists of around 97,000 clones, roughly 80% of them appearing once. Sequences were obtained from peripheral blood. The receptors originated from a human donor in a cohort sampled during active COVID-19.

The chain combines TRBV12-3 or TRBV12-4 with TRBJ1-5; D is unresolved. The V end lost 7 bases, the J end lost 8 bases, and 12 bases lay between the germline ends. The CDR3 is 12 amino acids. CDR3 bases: TGTGCCAGCACAATCCTCTCGGAGCCCCAGCATTTT. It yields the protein CASTILSEPQHF.

The CDR3 region has the DNA TGTGCCAGCAGTTTACTCAGGGACACTGAAGCTTTCTTT. It specifies CASSLLRDTEAFF. The V call is TRBV12-3 or TRBV12-4, the J call TRBJ1-1; D might be TRBD1 (5 bases). CDR3 length equals 13 residues. Trimming took off 2 bases at V and 3 bases at J, with 7 bases between the two ends.

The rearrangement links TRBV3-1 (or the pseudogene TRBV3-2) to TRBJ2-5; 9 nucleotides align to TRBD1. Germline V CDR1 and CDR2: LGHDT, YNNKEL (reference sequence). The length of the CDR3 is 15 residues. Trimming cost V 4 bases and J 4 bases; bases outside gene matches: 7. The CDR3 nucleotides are TGTGCCAGCAGCCCTCGAGGGGGACAGGGAGAGACCCAGTACTTC. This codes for CASSPRGGQGETQYF.

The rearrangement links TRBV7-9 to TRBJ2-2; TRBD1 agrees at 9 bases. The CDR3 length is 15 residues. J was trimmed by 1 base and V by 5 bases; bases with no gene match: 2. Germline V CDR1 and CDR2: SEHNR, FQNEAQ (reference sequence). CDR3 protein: CASSRDRENTGELFF. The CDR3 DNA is TGTGCCAGCAGCCGGGACAGGGAGAACACCGGGGAGCTGTTTTTT.

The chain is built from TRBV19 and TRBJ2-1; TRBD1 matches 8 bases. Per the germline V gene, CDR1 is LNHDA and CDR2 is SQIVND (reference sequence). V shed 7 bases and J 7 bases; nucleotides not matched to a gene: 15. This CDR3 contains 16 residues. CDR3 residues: CASTRTGTGGGNEQFF. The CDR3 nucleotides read TGTGCCAGTACCAGGACCGGGACAGGAGGGGGTAATGAGCAGTTCTTC.

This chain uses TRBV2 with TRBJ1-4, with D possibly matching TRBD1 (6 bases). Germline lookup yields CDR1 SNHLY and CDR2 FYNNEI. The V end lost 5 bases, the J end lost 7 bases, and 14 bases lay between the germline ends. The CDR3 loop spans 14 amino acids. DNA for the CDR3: TGTGCCAGCAGTTTGGACAGTCGAGCTGAAAAACTGTTTTTT. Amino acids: CASSLDSRAEKLFF.

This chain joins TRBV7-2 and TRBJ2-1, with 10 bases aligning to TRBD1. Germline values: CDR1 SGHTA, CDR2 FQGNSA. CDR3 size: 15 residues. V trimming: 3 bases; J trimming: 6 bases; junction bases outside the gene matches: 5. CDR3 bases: TGTGCCAGCAGCTTGGACAGGGGGTCTTTCAATGAGCAGTTCTTC. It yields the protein CASSLDRGSFNEQFF. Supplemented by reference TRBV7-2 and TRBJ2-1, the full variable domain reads GAGVSQSPSNKVTEKGKDVELRCDPISGHTALYWYRQSLGQGLEFLIYFQGNSAPDKSGLPSDRFSAERTGGSVSTLTIQRTQQEDSAVYLCASSLDRGSFNEQFFGPGTRLTVL.

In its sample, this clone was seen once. CDR3 loop: CASSPDRLGYTF. Here the CDR3 DNA reads TGTGCCAGCAGCCCGGACAGACTTGGCTACACCTTC. This chain joins TRBV5-5 and TRBJ1-2; possibly TRBD1 for D (6 bases). CDR1 is SGHKS and CDR2 is YYEKEE in the germline V gene (reference sequence). The CDR3 runs to 12 residues. Trimming took 4 bases from V and 7 from J, leaving 11 bases between them.

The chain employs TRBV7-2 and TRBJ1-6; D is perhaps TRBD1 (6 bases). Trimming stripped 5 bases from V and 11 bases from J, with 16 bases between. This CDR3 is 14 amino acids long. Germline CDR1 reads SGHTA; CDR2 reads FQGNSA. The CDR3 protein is CASSQRQALTPLHF. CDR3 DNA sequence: TGTGCCAGCAGCCAAAGACAGGCTTTGACACCCCTCCACTTT. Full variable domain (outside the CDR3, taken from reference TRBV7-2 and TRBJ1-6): GAGVSQSPSNKVTEKGKDVELRCDPISGHTALYWYRQSLGQGLEFLIYFQGNSAPDKSGLPSDRFSAERTGGSVSTLTIQRTQQEDSAVYLCASSQRQALTPLHFGNGTRLTVT.

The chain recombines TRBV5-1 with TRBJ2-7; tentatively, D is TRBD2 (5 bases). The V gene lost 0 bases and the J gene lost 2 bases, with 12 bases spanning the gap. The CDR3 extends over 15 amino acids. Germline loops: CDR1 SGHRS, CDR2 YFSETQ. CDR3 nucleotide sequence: TGCGCCAGCAGCTTGGGGGCCGGGGAGACCTACGAGCAGTACTTC. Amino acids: CASSLGAGETYEQYF.

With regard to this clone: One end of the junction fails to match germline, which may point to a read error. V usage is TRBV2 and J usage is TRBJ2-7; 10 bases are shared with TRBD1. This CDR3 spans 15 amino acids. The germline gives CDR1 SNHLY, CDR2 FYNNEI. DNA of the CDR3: TGTGCCAGCACCCAGGGACAGGGGCTCTCCCACGAGCAGTACTTC. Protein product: CASTQGQGLSHEQYF.

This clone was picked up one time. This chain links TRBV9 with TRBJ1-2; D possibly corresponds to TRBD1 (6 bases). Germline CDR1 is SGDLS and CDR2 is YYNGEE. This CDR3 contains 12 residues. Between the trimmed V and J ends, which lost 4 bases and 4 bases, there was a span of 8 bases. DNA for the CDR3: TGTGCCAGCAGCCGGGACACCTATGGCTACACCTTC. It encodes CASSRDTYGYTF.

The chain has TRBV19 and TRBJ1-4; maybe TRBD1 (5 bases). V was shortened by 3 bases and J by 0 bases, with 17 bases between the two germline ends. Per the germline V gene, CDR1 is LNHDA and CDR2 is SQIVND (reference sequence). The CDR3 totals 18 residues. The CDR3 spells CASSISGQSIPTNEKLFF. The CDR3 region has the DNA TGTGCCAGTAGTATTAGTGGACAATCGATTCCAACTAATGAAAAACTGTTTTTT.

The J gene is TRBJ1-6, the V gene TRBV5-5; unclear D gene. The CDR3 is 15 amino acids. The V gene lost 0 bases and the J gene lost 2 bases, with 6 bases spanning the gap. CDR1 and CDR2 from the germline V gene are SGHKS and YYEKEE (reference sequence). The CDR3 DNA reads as TGTGCCAGCAGCTTGGCCGGGACCTATAATTCACCCCTCCACTTT. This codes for CASSLAGTYNSPLHF.

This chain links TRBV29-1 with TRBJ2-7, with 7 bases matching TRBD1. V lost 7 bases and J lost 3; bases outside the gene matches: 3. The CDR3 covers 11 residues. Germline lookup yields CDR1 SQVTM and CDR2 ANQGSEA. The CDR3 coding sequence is TGCAGCGCCAGGGACAGCTACGAGCAGTACTTC. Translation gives CSARDSYEQYF.

The CDR3 DNA reads TGTGCCAGCAGTTACGGCGGGGGTCGGAACGAGCAGTACTTC. The encoded protein is CASSYGGGRNEQYF. V and J are TRBV6-5 and TRBJ2-7, with 7 bases identical to TRBD2. The CDR3 is made up of 14 amino acids. The V segment lost 2 bases and the J segment 5 bases; nucleotides outside the gene matches: 6. Germline V lookup: CDR1 MNHEY, CDR2 SVGAGI.

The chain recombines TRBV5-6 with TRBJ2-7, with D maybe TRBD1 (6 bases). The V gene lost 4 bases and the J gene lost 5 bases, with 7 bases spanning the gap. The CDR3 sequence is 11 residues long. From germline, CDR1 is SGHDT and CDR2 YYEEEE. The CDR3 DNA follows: TGTGCCAGCAGCCACAGGGACGAGCAGTACTTC. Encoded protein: CASSHRDEQYF.

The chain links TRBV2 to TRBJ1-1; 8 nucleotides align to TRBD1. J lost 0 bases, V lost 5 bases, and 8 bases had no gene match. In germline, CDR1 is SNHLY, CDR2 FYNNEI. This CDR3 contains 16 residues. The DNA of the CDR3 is TGTGCCAGCAGTCCAGGGACAGGTCGAATGAACACTGAAGCTTTCTTT. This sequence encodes CASSPGTGRMNTEAFF. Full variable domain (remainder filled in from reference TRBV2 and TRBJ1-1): EPEVTQTPSHQVTQMGQEVILRCVPISNHLYFYWYRQILGQKVEFLVSFYNNEISEKSEIFDDQFSVERPDGSNFTLKIRSTKLEDSAMYFCASSPGTGRMNTEAFFGQGTRLTVV.

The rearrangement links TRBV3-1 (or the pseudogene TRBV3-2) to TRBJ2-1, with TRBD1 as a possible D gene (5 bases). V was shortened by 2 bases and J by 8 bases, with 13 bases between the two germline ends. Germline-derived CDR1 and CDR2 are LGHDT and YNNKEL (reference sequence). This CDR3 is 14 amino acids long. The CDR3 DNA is TGTGCCAGCAGCCAACTCCAGGGTTTGGATGAGCAGTTCTTC. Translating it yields CASSQLQGLDEQFF.

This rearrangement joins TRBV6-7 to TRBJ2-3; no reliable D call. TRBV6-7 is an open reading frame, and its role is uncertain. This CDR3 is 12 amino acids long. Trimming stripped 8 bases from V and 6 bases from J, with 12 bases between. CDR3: CASQSGGDTQYF. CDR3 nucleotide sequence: TGTGCCAGCCAATCAGGTGGCGATACGCAGTATTTT.